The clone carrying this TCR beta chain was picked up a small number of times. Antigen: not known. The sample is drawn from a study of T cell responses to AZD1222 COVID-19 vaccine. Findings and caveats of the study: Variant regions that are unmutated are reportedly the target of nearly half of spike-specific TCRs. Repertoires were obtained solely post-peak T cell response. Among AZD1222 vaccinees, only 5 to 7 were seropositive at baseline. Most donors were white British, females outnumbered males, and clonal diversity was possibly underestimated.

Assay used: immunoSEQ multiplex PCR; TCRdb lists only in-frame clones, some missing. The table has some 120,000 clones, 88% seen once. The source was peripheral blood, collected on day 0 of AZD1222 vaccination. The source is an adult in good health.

The CDR3 loop reads CASSLVDSNYNEQFF. In DNA, the CDR3 is TGTGCCAGCAGCTTAGTGGACTCCAACTACAATGAGCAGTTCTTC. The chain couples TRBV11-3 to TRBJ2-1, with D possibly TRBD2 on 5 matching bases. Germline CDR1 and CDR2: SGHNT and YENEEA. The CDR3 consists of 15 residues. V lost 1 base, J lost 3 bases, and 10 bases lay in between.